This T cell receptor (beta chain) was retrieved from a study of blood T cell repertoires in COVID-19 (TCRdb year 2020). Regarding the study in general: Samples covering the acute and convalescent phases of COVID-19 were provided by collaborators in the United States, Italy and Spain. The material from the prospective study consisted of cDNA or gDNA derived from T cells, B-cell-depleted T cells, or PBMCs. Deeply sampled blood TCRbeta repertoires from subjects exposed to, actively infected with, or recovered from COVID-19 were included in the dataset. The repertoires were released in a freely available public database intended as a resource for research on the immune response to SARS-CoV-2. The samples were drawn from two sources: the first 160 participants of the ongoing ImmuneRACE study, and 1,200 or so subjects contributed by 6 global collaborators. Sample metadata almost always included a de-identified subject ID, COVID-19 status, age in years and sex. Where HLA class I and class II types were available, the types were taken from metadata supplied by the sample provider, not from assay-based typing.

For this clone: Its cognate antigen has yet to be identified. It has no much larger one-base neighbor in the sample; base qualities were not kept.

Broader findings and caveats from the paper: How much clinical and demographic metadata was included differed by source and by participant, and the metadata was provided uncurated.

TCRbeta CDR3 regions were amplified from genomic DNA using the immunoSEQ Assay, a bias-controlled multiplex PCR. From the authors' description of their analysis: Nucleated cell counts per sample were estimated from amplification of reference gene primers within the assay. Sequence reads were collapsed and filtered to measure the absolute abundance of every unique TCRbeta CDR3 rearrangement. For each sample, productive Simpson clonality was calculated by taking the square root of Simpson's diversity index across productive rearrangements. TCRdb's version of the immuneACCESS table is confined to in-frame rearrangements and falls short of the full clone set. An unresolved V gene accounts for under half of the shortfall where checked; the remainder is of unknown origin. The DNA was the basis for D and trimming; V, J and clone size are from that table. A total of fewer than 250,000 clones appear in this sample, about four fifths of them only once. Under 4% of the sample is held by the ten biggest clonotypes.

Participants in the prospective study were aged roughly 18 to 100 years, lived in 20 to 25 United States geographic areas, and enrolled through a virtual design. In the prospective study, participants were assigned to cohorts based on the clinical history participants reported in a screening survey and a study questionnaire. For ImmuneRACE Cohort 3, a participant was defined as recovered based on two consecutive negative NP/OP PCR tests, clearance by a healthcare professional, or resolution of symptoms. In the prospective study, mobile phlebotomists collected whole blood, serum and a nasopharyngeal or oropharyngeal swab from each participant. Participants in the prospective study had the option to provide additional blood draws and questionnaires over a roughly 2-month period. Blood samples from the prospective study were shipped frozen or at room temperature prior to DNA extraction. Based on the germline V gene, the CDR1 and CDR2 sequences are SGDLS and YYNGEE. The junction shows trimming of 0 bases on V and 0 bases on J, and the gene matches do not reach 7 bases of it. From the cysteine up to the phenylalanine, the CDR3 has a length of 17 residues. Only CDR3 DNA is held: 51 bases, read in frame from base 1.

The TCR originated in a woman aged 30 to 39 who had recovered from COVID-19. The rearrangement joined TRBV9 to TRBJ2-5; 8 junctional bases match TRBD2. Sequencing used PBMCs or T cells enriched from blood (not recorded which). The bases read TGTGCCAGCAGCGTAGGTGTGGGGACTAGGTACCAAGAGACCCAGTACTTC. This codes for CASSVGVGTRYQETQYF. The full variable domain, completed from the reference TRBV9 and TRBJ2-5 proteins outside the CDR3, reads DSGVTQTPKHLITATGQRVTLRCSPRSGDLSVYWYQQSLDQGLQFLIQYYNGEERAKGNILERFSAQQFPDLHSELNLSSLELGDSALYFCASSVGVGTRYQETQYFGPGTRLLVL.